These 3 T cell receptor beta chains were sequenced from one sample in a study of early T cells in non-severe SARS-CoV-2 infection. In TCRdb, the 5' RACE reads were re-called with MiXCR into one record per CDR3 protein. This table holds tens of thousands of distinct CDR3 sequences, more than 12% found once. Sequencing used whole blood, obtained at baseline. The receptors derive from an adult who was a healthcare worker with PCR-confirmed SARS-CoV-2 infection or an uninfected control (not recorded which).

There are a few counts of this clonotype. The CDR3 protein is CASNGGTALEKLFF. The CDR3, as DNA: TGTGCCAGCAATGGCGGGACAGCCCTTGAAAAACTGTTTTTT. The chain carries TRBV2 and TRBJ1-4, with 7 positions matching TRBD1. The ends lost 7 bases at V and 7 bases at J; junction bases unmatched: 9. This CDR3 is 14 amino acids long. Germline V gene lookup returns CDR1 SNHLY and CDR2 FYNNEI.

This chain connects TRBV28 to TRBJ2-7; the match to TRBD2 covers 7 bases. The germline V gene has CDR1 MDHEN and CDR2 SYDVKM. V shed 6 bases, J shed 5 bases, and the junction held 10 bases outside the gene matches. The CDR3 has 14 residues. As DNA, the CDR3 is TGTGCCAGCAGCACCCCGGGGGGAGGCGACGAGCAGTACTTC. Its translation is CASSTPGGGDEQYF. Variable domain in full (rest from reference TRBV28 and TRBJ2-7): DVKVTQSSRYLVKRTGEKVFLECVQDMDHENMFWYRQDPGLGLRLIYFSYDVKMKEKGDIPEGYSVSREKKERFSLILESASTNQTSMYLCASSTPGGGDEQYFGPGTRLTVT.

The V and J genes are TRBV10-3 and TRBJ1-1; D may be TRBD1 (6 bases). The CDR3 covers 14 residues. Germline V gene sequence: CDR1 ENHRY, CDR2 SYGVKD. Trimming took 0 bases from V and 2 from J, leaving 7 bases between them. The CDR3 nucleotides read TGTGCCATCAGTGAGTCGGGACAAAACACTGAAGCTTTCTTT. It encodes CAISESGQNTEAFF.